The 26 T cell receptor beta chains reported below all come from one sample, sequenced in a study of regulatory T cells in long-lasting Graves disease. Building the TCR beta libraries relied on iRepertoire HTBI primers, and CDR3 regions underwent Arm-PCR. TCRdb ran MiXCR on the multiplex PCR reads and lists one entry per CDR3 protein. The profile shows roughly 440,000 distinct CDR3 sequences, 16% of them singletons. Specified time point: newly diagnosed GD, antithyroid drugs for less than 3 months. Extracted RNA from PBMCs served as the source of the TCR library. Separately, the same data were catalogued under a study of T cells in Graves' hyperthyroidism and ophthalmopathy.

The sample in question was peripheral blood mononuclear cells (PBMCs), obtained at new diagnosis, from a patient treated with antithyroid drugs. Receptors originate from a woman between 18 and 29 years old with Graves disease.

There are many counts of this clonotype. The V call is TRBV29-1, the J call TRBJ1-2; D may be TRBD1 (5 bases). Germline CDR1 is SQVTM and CDR2 is ANQGSEA. CDR3 length: 11 amino acids. Trimming shortened V by 7 bases and J by 7 bases, and 13 bases separated the two germline ends. CDR3: CSAWDDRGYTF. In nucleotides, the CDR3 is TGCAGCGCTTGGGACGATCGTGGCTACACCTTC.

This clonotype was observed many times. The chain joins TRBV15 to TRBJ2-1, with TRBD2 identical over 12 bases. J lost 4 bases, V lost 0 bases, and 10 bases had no gene match. The CDR3 consists of 19 residues. Germline-derived CDR1 and CDR2 are LNHNV and YYDKDF (reference sequence). CDR3 in amino acids: CATSRDGGLAGQLYNEQFF. The CDR3 DNA is TGTGCCACCAGCAGAGATGGCGGACTAGCGGGACAGTTATACAATGAGCAGTTCTTC.

This clonotype was detected a few times. The chain combines TRBV7-2 with TRBJ2-3, with 7 bases aligning to TRBD2. This CDR3 is built from 13 residues. The germline CDR1 and CDR2 sequences are SGHTA and FQGNSA. V dropped 5 bases and J dropped 7; count of bases not matched to a gene: 6. CDR3 sequence: CASSRQAGNTQYF. CDR3 in DNA: TGTGCCAGCAGCCGACAAGCGGGAAATACGCAGTATTTT.

At least ten counts were recorded for this clonotype. The rearrangement joins TRBV7-9 to TRBJ2-1; D might be TRBD1 (6 bases). The germline V and J ends were trimmed by 1 base and 6 bases, with 10 bases remaining between them. The CDR3 consists of 14 residues. Germline values: CDR1 SEHNR, CDR2 FQNEAQ (reference sequence). The CDR3 DNA reads as TGTGCCAGCAGCTTAGGAGGGGGTGGCAATGAGCAGTTCTTC. Protein: CASSLGGGGNEQFF.

This clonotype has ten or more counts. The genes are TRBV13 and TRBJ2-7, with D unclear. CDR1 PRHDT and CDR2 FYEKMQ come from the germline V gene (reference sequence). Deletions cut 0 bases from V and 5 bases from J, with 5 bases between. The CDR3 runs 12 residues. In DNA, the CDR3 is TGTGCCAGCAGCTTAGGTCGGAACGAGCAGTACTTC. Encoded protein: CASSLGRNEQYF.

This clonotype was counted many times. The chain combines TRBV12-3 or TRBV12-4 with TRBJ2-2, with D maybe TRBD1 (6 bases). The CDR3 is 14 amino acids. Deletions cut 6 bases from V and 7 bases from J, with 15 bases between. CDR3 sequence (DNA): TGTGCCAGCAGCCATAACAGGGATCTCGGGGAGCTGTTTTTT. As protein: CASSHNRDLGELFF.

This clonotype appeared many times. This chain joins TRBV11-1 and TRBJ1-6; the D is unclear. Germline V CDR1 and CDR2: SGHAT, FQDESV (reference sequence). The CDR3 is 14 amino acids. Deletions cut 3 bases from V and 1 base from J, with 4 bases between. CDR3 amino acids: CASSFGSYNSPLHF. For the CDR3, the DNA is TGTGCCAGCAGCTTCGGTTCCTATAATTCACCCCTCCACTTT.

Concerning this clonotype itself: Given a much more abundant clone one base away, this may be a read error. The genes are TRBV18 and TRBJ2-7; perhaps TRBD1 as D (5 bases). Germline assignment: CDR1 KGHSH and CDR2 LQKENI. This CDR3 is 14 amino acids long. Here the CDR3 DNA reads TGTGCCAGCTCATCACCGACAGTCTCCTACGGGCAGTACTTC. Translation gives CASSSPTVSYGQYF.

Points on this clonotype: Since a much larger clone is just one base distant, this may be a read error. The gene calls are TRBV18 and TRBJ2-7, with 9 bases aligning to TRBD1. J was trimmed by 5 bases and V by 3 bases; bases with no gene match: 11. Per the germline V gene, CDR1 is KGHSH and CDR2 is LQKENI. The CDR3 extends over 16 amino acids. This chain's CDR3 is CASSPQQDRGGHEQYF. CDR3 in DNA: TGTGCCAGCTCACCTCAACAGGACAGGGGTGGACACGAGCAGTACTTC.

This clonotype was found a few times. The genes are TRBV12-3 or TRBV12-4 and TRBJ2-1; D is tentatively TRBD1 or TRBD2 (5 bases each). With 5 bases removed from V and 1 base from J, the gap between germline ends came to 15 bases. The CDR3 is made up of 16 amino acids. CDR3 coding DNA: TGTGCCAGCAGTCTGGGACCACTAAATTCCTACAATGAGCAGTTCTTC. Translated, it gives CASSLGPLNSYNEQFF.

This clonotype was observed a few times. The gene calls are TRBV5-6 and TRBJ2-4, with D possibly matching TRBD2 (6 bases). The germline V and J ends were trimmed by 1 base and 6 bases, with 14 bases remaining between them. The CDR3 has 15 amino acids. CDR1 is SGHDT and CDR2 is YYEEEE in the germline V gene. CDR3 loop: CASSLNAGRGNIQYF. The CDR3 bases are TGTGCCAGCAGCTTGAATGCGGGACGGGGAAACATTCAGTACTTC.

The genes are TRBV2 and TRBJ2-3, with 7 bases aligning to TRBD1. V was clipped by 7 bases and J by 2 bases; unmatched bases: 3. Germline V gene lookup returns CDR1 SNHLY and CDR2 FYNNEI. The CDR3 is 13 amino acids. CDR3 sequence reads: CASKTGNTDTQYF. The CDR3 region has the DNA TGTGCCAGCAAGACAGGGAACACAGATACGCAGTATTTT.

This chain links TRBV5-1 with TRBJ2-1; D is undetermined. The germline V gene has CDR1 SGHRS and CDR2 YFSETQ. The CDR3 has 17 residues. The V end lost 0 bases, the J end lost 5 bases, and 18 bases lay between the germline ends. The CDR3 reads CASSLDFMDLGNNEQFF. The DNA for the CDR3 is TGCGCCAGCAGCTTGGATTTTATGGACCTAGGAAACAATGAGCAGTTCTTC.

This clonotype occurred many times. The chain uses TRBV7-2 and TRBJ2-1, with D perhaps matching TRBD2 (5 bases). V dropped 5 bases and J dropped 2 bases, with 13 bases sitting between them. CDR3 length: 15 amino acids. Germline CDR1 is SGHTA and CDR2 is FQGNSA. DNA of the CDR3: TGTGCCAGCAGCCCACAAGAGGGCCCCTACAATGAGCAGTTCTTC. Translating gives CASSPQEGPYNEQFF.

The rearrangement uses TRBV27 and TRBJ2-1, with D maybe TRBD2 (5 bases). Germline values: CDR1 MNHEY, CDR2 SMNVEV (reference sequence). The CDR3 is made up of 14 amino acids. V was trimmed by 5 bases and J by 1 base, leaving 9 bases between them. CDR3 DNA sequence: TGTGCCAGCAGTACGGGATGGTCCTACAATGAGCAGTTCTTC. Translating gives CASSTGWSYNEQFF.

This clonotype was counted ten times or more. The V gene is TRBV9, the J gene TRBJ2-3; possibly TRBD1 or TRBD2 for D (5 bases each). Between the trimmed V and J ends, which lost 4 bases and 1 base, there was a span of 16 bases. The V gene's germline CDR1 is SGDLS and CDR2 YYNGEE. CDR3 size: 16 residues. The CDR3 loop reads CASSTIEGIRTDTQYF. DNA of the CDR3: TGTGCCAGCAGCACCATAGAGGGGATTCGCACAGATACGCAGTATTTT.

The genes are TRBV20-1 and TRBJ1-2; 9 nucleotides match TRBD1. In germline, CDR1 is DFQATT, CDR2 SNEGSKA (reference sequence). V dropped 3 bases and J dropped 6; count of bases not matched to a gene: 8. This CDR3 comprises 14 residues. CDR3 in amino acids: CSASQWDRVNGYTF. Here the CDR3 DNA reads TGCAGTGCTAGTCAGTGGGACAGGGTGAATGGCTACACCTTC.

This clonotype was observed at least ten times. V gene TRBV29-1 combines with J gene TRBJ1-2; D possibly corresponds to TRBD1 (5 bases). CDR3 length equals 14 residues. V was pared by 3 bases and J by 0 bases, with 11 bases between. Germline CDR1 reads SQVTM; CDR2 reads ANQGSEA. The chain's CDR3 is CSVELGGSNYGYTF. The CDR3 DNA follows: TGCAGCGTTGAGTTGGGGGGATCTAACTATGGCTACACCTTC.

The V call is TRBV7-3, the J call TRBJ2-2, with 10 bases fitting TRBD2. Germline V lookup: CDR1 SGHTA, CDR2 FQGTGA. The V and J ends lost 7 bases and 2 bases, in that order; junction bases with no gene match: 4. The CDR3 loop spans 15 amino acids. The CDR3 loop is CASTLLAGNTGELFF. The CDR3 nucleotides are TGTGCCAGCACTCTACTAGCGGGAAACACCGGGGAGCTGTTTTTT.

This clonotype was recorded many times. The chain recombines TRBV28 with TRBJ2-4; D not resolved. Trimming took 5 bases from V and 1 from J, leaving 12 bases between them. Germline-derived CDR1 and CDR2 are MDHEN and SYDVKM. This CDR3 comprises 15 residues. The chain's CDR3 is CASSPHIRAKNIQYF. The CDR3 bases are TGTGCCAGCAGTCCTCACATACGTGCCAAAAACATTCAGTACTTC.

This clonotype was seen ten or more times. The rearrangement links TRBV2 to TRBJ1-2; weak D call: TRBD1 (6 bases). This CDR3 is 15 amino acids long. Germline CDR1 is SNHLY and CDR2 is FYNNEI. Trimming removed 6 bases at V and 2 bases at J, with 16 bases between. The CDR3 DNA is TGTGCCAGCAGCCAAGGACAGTTTCCGAACTATGGCTACACCTTC. It yields the protein CASSQGQFPNYGYTF.

This clonotype was recorded many times. This sequence joins TRBV7-8 and TRBJ2-3; TRBD2 might be the D (5 bases). Looked up from germline, CDR1 is SGHVS and CDR2 is FQNEAQ. The CDR3 has 15 amino acids. The V end was cut by 6 bases, the J end by 0 bases, with 13 bases between. The CDR3, as DNA: TGTGCCAGCAGGTTCATCGGCGGGAGCACAGATACGCAGTATTTT. Encoded protein: CASRFIGGSTDTQYF. Based on the CDR3 plus reference TRBV7-8 and TRBJ2-3, the full variable domain is GAGVSQSPRYKVAKRGQDVALRCDPISGHVSLFWYQQALGQGPEFLTYFQNEAQLDKSGLPSDRFFAERPEGSVSTLKIQRTQQEDSAVYLCASRFIGGSTDTQYFGPGTRLTVL.

This clonotype has at least ten counts. V is TRBV28 and J is TRBJ2-5, with TRBD2 matching over 8 bases. Trimming took 2 bases from V and 5 from J; bases not matched to a gene: 7. Germline values: CDR1 MDHEN, CDR2 SYDVKM. This CDR3 contains 15 residues. In DNA form, the CDR3 reads TGTGCCAGCAGTTTACTGGGGACTAGTCGGGAGACCCAGTACTTC. Protein: CASSLLGTSRETQYF.

This clonotype has at least ten counts. The rearrangement uses TRBV18 and TRBJ2-7; 7 nucleotides line up with TRBD2. Germline loops: CDR1 KGHSH, CDR2 LQKENI. After removal of 8 bases from V and 0 bases from J, the junction contained 7 bases not matched to a gene. The CDR3 spans 14 residues. CDR3 region: CASTSAGNSYEQYF. The CDR3 region has the DNA TGTGCCAGCACGTCAGCGGGGAACTCCTACGAGCAGTACTTC. The whole variable domain, remainder taken from reference TRBV18 and TRBJ2-7, is NAGVMQNPRHLVRRRGQEARLRCSPMKGHSHVYWYRQLPEEGLKFMVYLQKENIIDESGMPKERFSAEFPKEGPSILRIQQVVRGDSAAYFCASTSAGNSYEQYFGPGTRLTVT.

This rearrangement joins TRBV7-9 to TRBJ2-1; D is perhaps TRBD1 (6 bases). Germline V CDR1 and CDR2: SEHNR, FQNEAQ (reference sequence). V lost 4 bases, J lost 2 bases, and 12 bases lay in between. This CDR3 has 15 residues. The CDR3 coding sequence is TGTGCCAGCAGCTACCGGGACACCACCTACAATGAGCAGTTCTTC. Translation: CASSYRDTTYNEQFF.

This chain joins TRBV29-1 and TRBJ2-7; 13 nucleotides match TRBD2. V shed 1 base and J 2 bases; nucleotides not matched to a gene: 2. The CDR3 has 15 residues. Looked up from germline, CDR1 is SQVTM and CDR2 is ANQGSEA. The CDR3 spells CSVEGTSGRAYEQYF. The CDR3 nucleotides read TGCAGCGTTGAAGGGACTAGCGGGAGAGCCTACGAGCAGTACTTC.